Below, 16 T cell receptor beta chains from the same sample are listed, as sequenced in a study of blood T cell repertoires in COVID-19. Data came from immunoSEQ multiplex PCR; TCRdb stores just in-frame clones and leaves some out. The sample shows 300,000 to 450,000 clones, 80% to 90% of them seen only once. The sequencing input was PBMCs or T cells enriched from blood (not recorded which). These receptors all stem from a man younger than 35 who had recovered from COVID-19.

This clone was counted a single time. This chain links TRBV3-1 (or the pseudogene TRBV3-2) with TRBJ2-5, with 8 bases matching TRBD2. J gave up 5 bases and V 1 base, and 9 bases lay outside the gene matches. This CDR3 is built from 16 residues. CDR1 and CDR2 (germline): LGHDT, YNNKEL (reference sequence). The CDR3: CASSQGDQRGMETQYF. Here the CDR3 DNA reads TGTGCCAGCAGCCAAGGAGATCAGCGGGGGATGGAGACCCAGTACTTC.

This sequence joins TRBV7-9 and TRBJ1-1, with 7 bases lining up with TRBD1. Trimming at V came to 4 bases and at J to 10 bases, leaving 9 bases not matched to a gene. The CDR3 consists of 13 residues. Per the germline V gene, CDR1 is SEHNR and CDR2 is FQNEAQ (reference sequence). This CDR3 is CASSSYRGTGAFF. The CDR3 DNA sequence: TGTGCCAGCAGCTCTTACAGGGGCACCGGAGCTTTCTTT.

The chain links TRBV25-1 to TRBJ1-5; 9 positions match TRBD1. CDR3 length: 14 amino acids. Germline assignment: CDR1 MGHDK and CDR2 SYGVNS. Losses at the gene ends were 8 bases for V and 1 base for J; bases not matched to a gene: 3. The CDR3 DNA follows: TGTGCCAGCCGAGGACAGGGGAGCAATCAGCCCCAGCATTTT. Translating gives CASRGQGSNQPQHF.

The chain joins TRBV19 to TRBJ2-5; 8 bases are shared with TRBD1. CDR1 is LNHDA and CDR2 is SQIVND in the germline V gene (reference sequence). The junction had 4 bases not matched to a gene; V was cut back by 6 bases and J by 4 bases. The CDR3 is 13 amino acids. In DNA, the CDR3 is TGTGCCAGTAGCCAAGACAGGGGAGAGACCCAGTACTTC. It yields the protein CASSQDRGETQYF.

This clone was observed a handful of times. This chain uses TRBV6-5 with TRBJ1-6; D remains unclear. Trimming pared 7 bases from V and 7 bases from J, leaving 14 bases between. The CDR3 totals 14 residues. From germline, CDR1 is MNHEY and CDR2 SVGAGI. The CDR3 sequence: CASTVGVWNSPLHF. The CDR3 DNA sequence: TGTGCCAGCACCGTAGGAGTTTGGAATTCACCCCTCCACTTT.

The rearrangement uses TRBV13 and TRBJ2-7; 10 bases are a match to TRBD2. The CDR3 spans 15 residues. Germline trimming cut 6 bases from V and 6 bases from J; bases unmatched to any gene: 11. Germline CDR1 is PRHDT and CDR2 is FYEKMQ (reference sequence). The CDR3 sequence is CASSAQSGGATEQYF. The CDR3 DNA reads as TGTGCCAGCAGTGCCCAGAGCGGGGGGGCCACCGAGCAGTACTTC.

The chain recombines TRBV5-6 with TRBJ2-7, with 8 bases lining up with TRBD2. This CDR3 region has 16 residues. With 0 bases clipped from V and 2 bases from J, the junction kept 7 bases outside the gene matches. Germline V gene sequence: CDR1 SGHDT, CDR2 YYEEEE. CDR3 protein: CASSLDGSGETYEQYF. The CDR3 DNA is TGTGCCAGCAGCTTGGATGGTAGCGGGGAAACCTACGAGCAGTACTTC.

The V call is TRBV19, the J call TRBJ1-1; D is undetermined. Looked up from germline, CDR1 is LNHDA and CDR2 is SQIVND (reference sequence). This CDR3 spans 14 amino acids. The ends were cut back, 7 bases at V and 2 bases at J, with 14 bases in the middle. The CDR3 nucleotides read TGTGCCAGTACCTTGGTGCTATTCAACACTGAAGCTTTCTTT. Translated: CASTLVLFNTEAFF.

The chain has TRBV5-1 and TRBJ1-4; D call uncertain. CDR1 is SGHRS, CDR2 YFSETQ, per germline. Trimming shortened V by 3 bases and J by 0 bases, and 6 bases separated the two germline ends. CDR3 length: 14 amino acids. The chain's CDR3 is CASSSVATNEKLFF. In nucleotides, the CDR3 is TGCGCCAGCAGCTCGGTAGCAACTAATGAAAAACTGTTTTTT.

The chain couples TRBV19 to TRBJ2-7; TRBD2 aligns across 7 bases. CDR3 length equals 15 residues. Per the germline V gene, CDR1 is LNHDA and CDR2 is SQIVND (reference sequence). The trim removed 3 bases at V and 2 bases at J, leaving 7 bases unmatched. CDR3 bases: TGTGCCAGTAGTATGTGGTGGCGGGAGCCCTACGAGCAGTACTTC. Amino acid sequence: CASSMWWREPYEQYF.

The rearrangement links TRBV24-1 to TRBJ2-7; 8 bases line up with TRBD2. This CDR3 comprises 14 residues. Germline V gives CDR1 KGHDR, CDR2 SFDVKD. V lost 5 bases, J lost 0 bases, and 2 bases stayed unmatched. CDR3 sequence: CATSVSGGSYEQYF. CDR3 sequence (DNA): TGTGCCACCAGTGTCAGCGGGGGCTCCTACGAGCAGTACTTC.

The chain links TRBV25-1 to TRBJ1-6; TRBD1 might be the D (6 bases). Germline CDR1 MGHDK, CDR2 SYGVNS. Between the trimmed V and J ends, which lost 4 bases and 4 bases, there was a span of 8 bases. This CDR3 contains 14 residues. The CDR3 DNA reads as TGTGCCAGCAGTGTCCAGGGGTATAATTCACCCCTCCACTTT. Amino acids: CASSVQGYNSPLHF.

The V gene is TRBV7-7, the J gene TRBJ2-7; 14 bases are shared with TRBD2. Germline values: CDR1 SSHAT, CDR2 FNYEAQ (reference sequence). The CDR3 spans 19 residues. J was trimmed by 3 bases and V by 1 base; bases with no gene match: 11. In nucleotides, the CDR3 is TGTGCCAGCAGCTTAGTCCCGGGGACTAGCGGGAGTCTTATCTACGAGCAGTACTTC. Amino acids: CASSLVPGTSGSLIYEQYF.

V gene TRBV27 combines with J gene TRBJ1-2; D is possibly TRBD1 (5 bases). The V and J ends lost 7 bases and 0 bases respectively, with 12 bases between them. The V gene's germline CDR1 is MNHEY and CDR2 SMNVEV (reference sequence). CDR3 length: 14 residues. CDR3 sequence reads: CASISPGANYGYTF. The CDR3 DNA sequence: TGTGCCAGCATTTCCCCGGGGGCTAACTATGGCTACACCTTC.

J is TRBJ1-4 and V is TRBV6-1; tentative D call: TRBD1 (5 bases). V was shortened by 0 bases and J by 11 bases, with 16 bases between the two germline ends. Germline V gives CDR1 MNHNS, CDR2 SASEGT. The CDR3 loop spans 15 amino acids. For the CDR3, the DNA is TGTGCCAGCAGTGAAGCGCGGGGGGAAATGGGGAAACTGTTTTTT. Protein product: CASSEARGEMGKLFF.

The chain carries TRBV5-4 and TRBJ2-3; D might be TRBD2 (6 bases). This CDR3 contains 14 residues. Germline CDR1 is SGHNT and CDR2 is YYREEE (reference sequence). Trimming stripped 5 bases from V and 2 bases from J, with 12 bases between. As DNA, the CDR3 is TGTGCCAGCAGGATGGGACTTATCACAGATACGCAGTATTTT. Translation gives CASRMGLITDTQYF.